The TCR beta chain under discussion was sequenced for a study of blood T cell repertoires in COVID-19. Study-level background: Sites across the United States, Italy and Spain contributed samples from acute and convalescent COVID-19. Sources were T cells, B-cell-depleted T cells, or PBMCs; the material itself was cDNA or gDNA.

The CDR3 is 16 residues long. CDR1 is LNHDA, CDR2 SQIVND, per germline (reference sequence). V shed 5 bases, J shed 1 base, and the junction held 8 bases outside the gene matches. Per the original methods: Cell counts per sample came from amplifying reference gene primers. Data came from immunoSEQ multiplex PCR; TCRdb stores just in-frame clones and leaves some out. V, J and clone size derive from that table, while D and trimming were established from the DNA sequence. This sample yields about 93,000 clones, of which roughly 90% are seen a single time; roughly 1.5% belongs to the top ten. The V gene is TRBV19, the J gene TRBJ1-5; 7 bases agree with TRBD1. Sequencing was done on a sample of peripheral blood. This receptor was obtained from a human donor with active COVID-19. The donor label of this sample is uncertain. Written as DNA, the CDR3 is TGTGCCAGTAGTGTCCAGGGGGTCGGGAGCAATCAGCCCCAGCATTTT. This sequence encodes CASSVQGVGSNQPQHF.